This T cell receptor (beta chain) is drawn from a study of T cells of healthy individuals. The CDR3 consists of 15 residues. Trimming stripped 7 bases from V and 4 bases from J, with 19 bases between. Germline assignment: CDR1 SQVTM and CDR2 ANQGSEA. Each CDR3 protein is one row after TCRdb ran MiXCR on the 5' RACE reads. The sample has fewer than 90,000 distinct CDR3 sequences, approximately 4.7% seen once. There are many counts of this clonotype. The chain employs TRBV29-1 and TRBJ2-2; possible D gene TRBD1, 6 bases. The source of this sequence is a female donor in good health. The CDR3 sequence is CSGAAGTISTGELFF. CDR3 nucleotide sequence: TGCAGCGGAGCGGCCGGGACAATAAGCACCGGGGAGCTGTTTTTT.